This T cell receptor beta chain comes out of a study of T cells after posttransplantation cyclophosphamide. Regarding the study as a whole: Recipient CMV seropositivity and CMV reactivation strongly tracked TRB clonality. Donor CD8+ memory clones often dominated recipient blood repertoires at later times. Skin or GI-infiltrating T cells shared few TRB sequences with blood.

The sample holds a few counts of this clone. Its target is not known. CDR3 length: 13 amino acids. V lost 0 bases to trimming and J lost 8 bases, with 11 bases between them. Germline values: CDR1 SGHRS, CDR2 YFSETQ. Sequencing used immunoSEQ multiplex PCR; TCRdb keeps in-frame clones, though not all of them. This sample has under 6,000 clones, with over 60% found just once. A marrow graft followed busulfan-fludarabine conditioning, with cyclophosphamide on days +3 and +4. This specimen consisted of PBMCs, obtained 362 days after allogeneic stem cell transplant with posttransplant cyclophosphamide. The genes are TRBV5-1 and TRBJ1-2; no reliable D call. This receptor was identified in a male patient between 60 and 69 years old who received an allogeneic stem cell transplant from an unrelated donor, was CMV-positive, and had acute GVHD only. The graft donor may have contributed some T cells. CDR3: CASSLEPTVGYTF. DNA of the CDR3: TGCGCCAGCAGCTTGGAACCCACGGTCGGCTACACCTTC. Drawing the rest from reference TRBV5-1 and TRBJ1-2, the complete variable domain is KAGVTQTPRYLIKTRGQQVTLSCSPISGHRSVSWYQQTPGQGLQFLFEYFSETQRNKGNFPGRFSGRQFSNSRSEMNVSTLELGDSALYLCASSLEPTVGYTFGSGTRLTVV.